This record concerns one T cell receptor (beta chain) sequence. The data belong to a study of blood T cell repertoires in COVID-19. Study details: Sources were T cells, B-cell-depleted T cells, or PBMCs; the material itself was cDNA or gDNA.

The CDR3 runs to 14 residues. CDR1 is SGHDT and CDR2 is YYEEEE in the germline V gene. V lost 4 bases and J lost 4, with 13 bases in between. As originally analysed: Using reference gene primer amplification, nucleated cell counts were estimated. Generated by immunoSEQ multiplex PCR, the TCRdb table keeps only in-frame clones and is missing some. That table is the source of V, J and clone size, and D and trimming were worked out from the DNA. The sample contains 95,000 to 150,000 clones, about four fifths of which appear only once. The chain joins TRBV5-6 to TRBJ2-3; tentative D call: TRBD1 (6 bases). The source material was peripheral blood. This TCR derives from a woman in her seventies with acute or convalescent COVID-19. The CDR3 loop is CASSTRQASDTQYF. CDR3 DNA: TGTGCCAGCAGCACTCGACAGGCATCAGATACGCAGTATTTT.